In this sample, the clone carrying this T cell receptor (beta chain) turned up many times. Its specificity is unknown. Unique molecular identifiers were used to barcode this TCRbeta library. Each CDR3 protein gets one entry after TCRdb re-called the PCR reads with MiXCR. The sample lists approximately 170,000 distinct CDR3 sequences, 8.5% to 14% seen once, with roughly 13% in the top ten. The source of the sample is a study of T-cell reconstitution after alpha-beta-depleted transplantation in children. Study-level points and caveats: Elevated TCRbeta diversity at day 60 was traced, in some patients, to surviving recipient T cells and thymic progenitors. T-cell numbers and diversity, one year after transplant, stemmed largely from T cells that were newly produced. Alpha-beta T cells about two months after transplant reportedly derived from several hundred expanded graft clones.

The specimen comprised PBMCs, sampled before TCRalphabeta/CD19-depleted stem cell transplant. The sequence derives from a boy between 2 and 15 years old with acute myeloid leukemia, due to receive a stem cell transplant.

The CDR3 loop reads CASSETGGDTEAFF. CDR3 sequence (DNA): TGTGCCAGCAGTGAAACAGGAGGGGACACTGAAGCTTTCTTT. This rearrangement joins TRBV6-1 to TRBJ1-1; D possibly corresponds to TRBD1 (5 bases). Per germline, CDR1 MNHNS and CDR2 SASEGT. The germline V and J ends were trimmed by 2 bases and 3 bases, with 10 bases remaining between them. CDR3 length equals 14 residues.